A selection of T cell receptor beta chains follows, all from one sample in a study of technical replicates of blood from a few donors. Profiled with immunoSEQ multiplex PCR; TCRdb holds only in-frame clones, not every one. The repertoire consists of approximately 95,000 clones, with about 95% occurring once and the leading ten covering 0.3% to 0.35%. Sequenced input: T cells isolated from PBMCs. The origin of the receptors is a human donor in good health. The CDR3 runs from the conserved cysteine through the conserved F or W. A D gene is named only where the DNA matches it firmly. A row's size may be missing; if present it is once, few, many or a size class.

CDR3aa,CDR3nt,abundance,j_gene,d_gene,v_gene,len
CASSIGSLGNEQFF,TGTGCCAGTAGTATCGGGAGTTTGGGGAATGAGCAGTTCTTC,-,TRBJ2-1,-,TRBV19,14
CASSDTYTDTQYF,TGTGCCAGCAGTGACACCTACACAGATACGCAGTATTTT,few,TRBJ2-3,-,TRBV2,13
CASSDLLRGGELFF,TGTGCCAGCAGCGATTTGTTGCGAGGGGGGGAGCTGTTTTTT,once,TRBJ2-2,-,TRBV9,14
CASSLRGQSTDTQYF,TGTGCCAGCAGCTTAAGGGGACAGAGCACAGATACGCAGTATTTT,-,TRBJ2-3,TRBD1,TRBV11-2,15
CASSSGLVLYNEQFF,TGTGCCAGCAGCTCGGGACTAGTGTTATACAATGAGCAGTTCTTC,-,TRBJ2-1,TRBD2,TRBV11-3,15
CASSLTLAGEDNEQFF,TGCGCCAGCAGCCTTACTTTAGCGGGAGAAGACAATGAGCAGTTCTTC,-,TRBJ2-1,TRBD2,TRBV4-3,16
CASSVAGGDTQYF,TGTGCCAGCAGCGTGGCGGGAGGGGATACGCAGTATTTT,-,TRBJ2-3,TRBD2,TRBV9,13
CASSNLAGGWPDTQYF,TGTGCCAGCAGCAATCTAGCGGGAGGGTGGCCAGATACGCAGTATTTT,-,TRBJ2-3,TRBD2,TRBV9,16
CASSLYSRGNEQYF,TGTGCCAGCAGCTTATATTCCAGGGGCAACGAGCAGTACTTC,-,TRBJ2-7,-,TRBV13,14
CASSRDRENQETQYF,TGTGCCAGTAGTCGGGACAGGGAGAATCAAGAGACCCAGTACTTC,-,TRBJ2-5,TRBD1,TRBV19,15
CASSLVVSGANVLTF,TGTGCCAGCAGCTTAGTCGTCTCTGGGGCCAACGTCCTGACTTTC,-,TRBJ2-6,-,TRBV13,15
CASSFVVANGGYTF,TGTGCCAGCAGTTTTGTCGTAGCGAATGGAGGCTACACCTTC,once,TRBJ1-2,-,TRBV28,14
CASSLEGYTDTQYF,TGTGCCAGCAGCTTGGAGGGATACACAGATACGCAGTATTTT,-,TRBJ2-3,-,TRBV7-9,14
CASSQDLSSRGNYGYTF,TGCGCCAGCAGCCAAGATTTATCCAGCAGGGGGAACTATGGCTACACCTTC,-,TRBJ1-2,TRBD1,TRBV4-1,17
CASSNNRVPYEQYF,TGTGCCAGCAGTAACAACAGGGTGCCCTACGAGCAGTACTTC,-,TRBJ2-7,-,TRBV6-5,14
CASSVELRGNEQFF,TGTGCCAGCAGCGTAGAGCTCAGGGGCAATGAGCAGTTCTTC,-,TRBJ2-1,-,TRBV9,14
CASSATLDRAGEKLFF,TGTGCCAGCAGCGCCACCTTGGACAGGGCGGGTGAAAAACTGTTTTTT,-,TRBJ1-4,TRBD1,TRBV9,16
CASSITRGTDTQYF,TGTGCCAGTAGTATTACACGGGGCACAGATACGCAGTATTTT,-,TRBJ2-3,-,TRBV19,14
CASSLAGVGTDTQYF,TGCGCCAGCAGCTTAGCGGGAGTCGGCACAGATACGCAGTATTTT,-,TRBJ2-3,TRBD2,TRBV5-1,15
CAISEQGVSYEQYF,TGTGCCATCAGTGAACAGGGGGTCTCCTACGAGCAGTACTTC,-,TRBJ2-7,TRBD1,TRBV10-3,14
CASSPGLNNQPQHF,TGTGCCAGCAGCCCGGGACTGAACAATCAGCCCCAGCATTTT,-,TRBJ1-5,-,TRBV7-9,14
CASSRTANYGYTF,TGTGCCAGCAGTCGGACAGCTAACTATGGCTACACCTTC,-,TRBJ1-2,-,TRBV6-5,13
CASSDSWGTYEQYF,TGTGCCAGTAGTGACTCTTGGGGCACCTACGAGCAGTACTTC,-,TRBJ2-7,-,TRBV19,14
CASSSFGQGAYEQYF,TGTGCCAGCAGCTCTTTCGGACAGGGAGCCTACGAGCAGTACTTC,-,TRBJ2-7,TRBD1,TRBV7-9,15
CASRSIRVAEAFF,TGTGCCAGCAGATCTATCAGGGTCGCTGAAGCTTTCTTT,-,TRBJ1-1,-,TRBV2,13
CASTDRGATARSTDTQYF,TGTGCCAGCACGGACAGGGGGGCCACGGCCAGGTCCACAGATACGCAGTATTTT,-,TRBJ2-3,TRBD1,TRBV19,18
CASNRVGSQGHNEQFF,TGTGCCAGCAACCGTGTGGGGTCTCAGGGTCACAATGAGCAGTTCTTC,-,TRBJ2-1,-,TRBV7-9,16
CASSVQGGKLFF,TGTGCCAGCAGCGTACAGGGGGGAAAACTGTTTTTT,-,TRBJ1-4,TRBD1,TRBV7-3,12
CASSNAGTTSPTNYGYTF,TGTGCCAGCAGCAATGCGGGGACCACCTCCCCCACAAACTATGGCTACACCTTC,-,TRBJ1-2,-,TRBV21-1,18
CASSVGAHNEQFF,TGTGCCAGCAGCGTAGGGGCCCACAATGAGCAGTTCTTC,-,TRBJ2-1,-,TRBV9,13
CASSSYRAGYGYTF,TGTGCCAGTAGTTCGTACAGGGCAGGGTATGGCTACACCTTC,few,TRBJ1-2,-,TRBV19,14
CAITTGMETEAFF,TGTGCCATCACCACAGGTATGGAAACTGAAGCTTTCTTT,-,TRBJ1-1,-,TRBV10-3,13
CASGPVGTYEQYF,TGTGCCAGCGGGCCAGTAGGCACCTACGAGCAGTACTTC,-,TRBJ2-7,-,TRBV6-1,13
CASKSRYEQYF,TGTGCCAGCAAAAGTCGGTACGAGCAGTACTTC,-,TRBJ2-7,-,TRBV2,11
CASSLESGTSGRPRTYNEQFF,TGCGCCAGCAGCTTGGAATCTGGGACTAGCGGGAGGCCGAGGACCTACAATGAGCAGTTCTTC,-,TRBJ2-1,TRBD2,TRBV5-1,21
CASSFHRDLSEQYF,TGTGCCAGCAGTTTCCACAGGGACCTTAGCGAGCAGTACTTC,-,TRBJ2-7,-,TRBV28,14
CASTSRGGGNTGELFF,TGTGCCAGCACCTCAAGGGGAGGGGGTAACACCGGGGAGCTGTTTTTT,-,TRBJ2-2,-,TRBV7-3,16
CAFRQDEQYF,TGTGCCTTCCGACAGGACGAGCAGTACTTC,-,TRBJ2-7,-,TRBV30,10
CASSLYPNVDIYEQYF,TGTGCCAGCAGCTTATACCCCAACGTGGACATTTACGAGCAGTACTTC,-,TRBJ2-7,-,TRBV7-6,16
CASSFSGDTEAFF,TGCGCCAGCAGCTTTTCCGGAGACACTGAAGCTTTCTTT,few,TRBJ1-1,-,TRBV5-1,13
CASSHSTGNGYTF,TGTGCCAGCAGCCACTCTACAGGGAACGGCTACACCTTC,-,TRBJ1-2,-,TRBV9,13
CASSLGLFANTGELFF,TGTGCCAGCAGTCTGGGACTGTTCGCGAACACCGGGGAGCTGTTTTTT,-,TRBJ2-2,-,TRBV5-4,16